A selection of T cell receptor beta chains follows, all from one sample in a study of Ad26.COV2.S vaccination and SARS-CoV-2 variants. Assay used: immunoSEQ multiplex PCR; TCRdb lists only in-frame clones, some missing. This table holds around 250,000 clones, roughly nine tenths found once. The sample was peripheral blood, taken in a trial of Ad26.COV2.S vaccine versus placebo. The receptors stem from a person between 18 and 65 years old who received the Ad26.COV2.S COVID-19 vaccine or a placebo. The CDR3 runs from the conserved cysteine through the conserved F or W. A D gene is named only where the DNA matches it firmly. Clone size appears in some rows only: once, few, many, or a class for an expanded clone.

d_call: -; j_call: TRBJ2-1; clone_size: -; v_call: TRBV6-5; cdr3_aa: CASSYLPPAYNEQFF; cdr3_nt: TGTGCCAGCAGTTACCTCCCTCCAGCCTACAATGAGCAGTTCTTC
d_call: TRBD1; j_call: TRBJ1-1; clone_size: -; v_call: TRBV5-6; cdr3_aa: CASSWNRGNTEAFF; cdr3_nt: TGTGCCAGCAGCTGGAACAGGGGGAACACTGAAGCTTTCTTT
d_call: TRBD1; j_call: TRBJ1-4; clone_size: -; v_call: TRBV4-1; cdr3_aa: CASSQEGQGDEKLFF; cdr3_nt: TGCGCCAGCAGCCAAGAGGGACAGGGGGATGAAAAACTGTTTTTT
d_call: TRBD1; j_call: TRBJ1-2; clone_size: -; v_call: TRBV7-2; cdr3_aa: CASSSRTGLTYGYTF; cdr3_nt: TGTGCCAGCAGCTCCAGGACAGGTCTCACCTATGGCTACACCTTC
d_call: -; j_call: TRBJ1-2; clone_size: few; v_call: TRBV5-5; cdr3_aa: CASSVAGTDLYGYTF; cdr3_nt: TGTGCCAGCAGCGTCGCCGGGACGGACCTTTATGGCTACACCTTC
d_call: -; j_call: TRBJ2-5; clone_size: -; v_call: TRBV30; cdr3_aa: CAWSVPGIAQYF; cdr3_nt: TGTGCCTGGAGTGTACCGGGGATTGCCCAGTACTTC
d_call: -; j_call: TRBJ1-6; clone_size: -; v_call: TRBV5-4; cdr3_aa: CASSLLSLNSPLHF; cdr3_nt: TGTGCCAGCAGTCTACTGAGCCTTAATTCACCCCTCCACTTT
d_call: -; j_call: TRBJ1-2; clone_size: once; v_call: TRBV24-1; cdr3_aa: CATSDPSTGGDYGYTF; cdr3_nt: TGTGCCACCAGTGATCCATCCACGGGGGGGGATTATGGCTACACCTTC
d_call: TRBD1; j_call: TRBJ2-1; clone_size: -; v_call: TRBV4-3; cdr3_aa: CASSQNRGTYNEQFF; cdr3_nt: TGCGCCAGCAGCCAAAACAGGGGGACCTACAATGAGCAGTTCTTC
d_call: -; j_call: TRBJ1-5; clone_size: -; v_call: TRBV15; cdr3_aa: CATSNSRGAQHF; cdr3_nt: TGTGCCACCAGCAATTCAAGGGGGGCCCAGCATTTT
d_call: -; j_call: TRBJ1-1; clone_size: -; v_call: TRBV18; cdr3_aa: CASSPGLMNTEAFF; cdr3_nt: TGTGCCAGCTCACCAGGCCTAATGAACACTGAAGCTTTCTTT
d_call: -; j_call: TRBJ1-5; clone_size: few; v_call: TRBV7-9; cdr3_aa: CASSLDGRGHQPQHF; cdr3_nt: TGTGCCAGCAGCTTAGATGGCAGGGGTCATCAGCCCCAGCATTTT
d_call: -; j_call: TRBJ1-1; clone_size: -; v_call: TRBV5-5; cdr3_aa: CASSLGGVYMDTEAFF; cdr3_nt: TGTGCCAGCAGCTTGGGTGGGGTGTATATGGACACTGAAGCTTTCTTT
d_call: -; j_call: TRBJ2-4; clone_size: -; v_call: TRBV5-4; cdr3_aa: CASSLGGTQNIQYF; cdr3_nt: TGTGCCAGCAGCTTGGGCGGGACCCAAAACATTCAGTACTTC
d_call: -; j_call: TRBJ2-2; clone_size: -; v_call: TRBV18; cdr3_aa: CASSLKQGSGELFF; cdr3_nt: TGTGCCAGCTCACTTAAGCAGGGCAGCGGGGAGCTGTTTTTT
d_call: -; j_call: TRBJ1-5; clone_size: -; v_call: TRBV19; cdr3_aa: CASTEGYSNQPQHF; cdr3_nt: TGTGCCAGTACCGAGGGATATAGCAATCAGCCCCAGCATTTT
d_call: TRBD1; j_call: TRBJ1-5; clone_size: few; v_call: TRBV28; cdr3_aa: CASSSGTGVQPQHF; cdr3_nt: TGTGCCAGCAGCTCCGGGACAGGGGTCCAGCCCCAGCATTTT
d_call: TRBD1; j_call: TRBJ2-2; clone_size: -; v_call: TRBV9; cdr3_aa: CASSVGGTGDTGELFF; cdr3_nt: TGTGCCAGCAGCGTAGGTGGGACAGGGGACACCGGGGAGCTGTTTTTT
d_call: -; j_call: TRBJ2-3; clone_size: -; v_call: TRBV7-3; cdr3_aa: CASSLMESTDTQYF; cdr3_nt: TGTGCCAGCAGCTTAATGGAAAGCACAGATACGCAGTATTTT
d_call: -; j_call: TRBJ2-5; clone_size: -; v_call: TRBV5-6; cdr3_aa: CASSARGTGGLAQYF; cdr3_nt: TGTGCCAGCAGCGCGCGGGGCACCGGTGGGTTGGCCCAGTACTTC
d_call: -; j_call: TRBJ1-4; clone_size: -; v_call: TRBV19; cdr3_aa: CASSARSGNEKLFF; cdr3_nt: TGTGCCAGTAGTGCCAGATCCGGAAATGAAAAACTGTTTTTT
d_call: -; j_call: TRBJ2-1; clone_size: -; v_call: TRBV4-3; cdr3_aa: CASSQEWGYNEQFF; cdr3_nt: TGCGCCAGCAGCCAAGAGTGGGGGTACAATGAGCAGTTCTTC
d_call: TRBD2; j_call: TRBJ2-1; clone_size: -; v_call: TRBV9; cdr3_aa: CASSATSGGYTRNEQFF; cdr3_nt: TGTGCCAGCAGCGCGACTAGCGGGGGGTACACCAGGAATGAGCAGTTCTTC
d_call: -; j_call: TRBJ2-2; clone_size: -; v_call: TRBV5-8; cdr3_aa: CASSWGLKNTGELFF; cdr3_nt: TGTGCCAGCAGCTGGGGGCTTAAGAACACCGGGGAGCTGTTTTTT
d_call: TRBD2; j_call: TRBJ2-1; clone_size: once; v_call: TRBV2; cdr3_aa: CASSTSGVTNEQFF; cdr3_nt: TGTGCCAGCAGTACTAGCGGGGTTACGAATGAGCAGTTCTTC
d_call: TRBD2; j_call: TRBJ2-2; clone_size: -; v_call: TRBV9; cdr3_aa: CASSMSGRWRTGELFF; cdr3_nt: TGTGCCAGCAGCATGAGCGGGAGATGGAGGACCGGGGAGCTGTTTTTT
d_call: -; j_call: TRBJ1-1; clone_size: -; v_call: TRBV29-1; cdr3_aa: CSVRGGGLTEAFF; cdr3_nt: TGCAGCGTCAGGGGAGGGGGGCTCACTGAAGCTTTCTTT
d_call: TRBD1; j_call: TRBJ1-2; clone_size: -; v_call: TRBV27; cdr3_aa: CASSFFPPGQGSHGYTF; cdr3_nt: TGTGCCAGCAGTTTTTTCCCACCAGGACAGGGGTCTCATGGCTACACCTTC
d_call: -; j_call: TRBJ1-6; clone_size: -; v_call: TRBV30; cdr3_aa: CAWSVSWGGYNSPLHF; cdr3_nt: TGTGCCTGGAGTGTATCATGGGGCGGTTATAATTCACCCCTCCACTTT
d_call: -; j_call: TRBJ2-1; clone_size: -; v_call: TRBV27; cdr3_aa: CATRGDSHTMKQFF; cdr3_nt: TGTGCCACCAGGGGAGACAGCCATACAATGAAACAGTTCTTC
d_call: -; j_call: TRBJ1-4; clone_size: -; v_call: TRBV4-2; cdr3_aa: CASSQEVGTAKLFF; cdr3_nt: TGTGCCAGCAGCCAAGAAGTCGGGACTGCAAAACTGTTTTTT
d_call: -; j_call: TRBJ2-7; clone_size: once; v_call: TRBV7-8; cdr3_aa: CASSQDYEQYF; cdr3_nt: TGTGCCAGCAGTCAGGACTACGAGCAGTACTTC
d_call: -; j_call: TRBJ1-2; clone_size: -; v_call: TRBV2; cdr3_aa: CARNVEGALYGYTF; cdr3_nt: TGTGCCAGGAACGTGGAGGGTGCCCTCTATGGCTACACCTTC
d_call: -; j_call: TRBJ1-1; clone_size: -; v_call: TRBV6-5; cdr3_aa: CASSYSFGGITEAFF; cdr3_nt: TGTGCCAGCAGTTATTCTTTCGGGGGCATCACTGAAGCTTTCTTT
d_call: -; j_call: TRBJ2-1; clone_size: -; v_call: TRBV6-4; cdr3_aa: CASSDSKGNEQFF; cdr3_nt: TGTGCCAGCAGTGACTCAAAGGGCAATGAGCAGTTCTTC
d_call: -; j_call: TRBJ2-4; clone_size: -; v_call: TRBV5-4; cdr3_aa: CASSFEKNIQYF; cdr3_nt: TGTGCCAGCAGCTTTGAGAAAAACATTCAGTACTTC
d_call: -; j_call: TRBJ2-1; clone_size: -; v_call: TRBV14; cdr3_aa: CASSLKGPVFTPYNEQFF; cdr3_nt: TGTGCCAGCAGCCTCAAAGGCCCTGTATTTACCCCCTACAATGAGCAGTTCTTC
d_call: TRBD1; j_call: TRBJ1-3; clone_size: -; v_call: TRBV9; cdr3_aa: CASSVAGQSGNTIYF; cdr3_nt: TGTGCCAGCAGCGTGGCGGGACAGTCCGGAAACACCATATATTTT
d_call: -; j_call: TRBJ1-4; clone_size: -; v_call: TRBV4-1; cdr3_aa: CASSQTGPLNEKLFF; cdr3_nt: TGCGCCAGCAGCCAGACGGGACCGCTTAATGAAAAACTGTTTTTT
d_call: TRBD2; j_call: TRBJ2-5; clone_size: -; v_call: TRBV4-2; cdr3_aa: CASSQSGTSGGETQYF; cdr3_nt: TGTGCCAGCAGCCAGAGTGGGACTAGCGGGGGAGAGACCCAGTACTTC
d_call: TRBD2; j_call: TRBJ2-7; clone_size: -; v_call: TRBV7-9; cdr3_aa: CASSLGPAGAEQYF; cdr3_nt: TGTGCCAGCAGCTTAGGGCCAGCGGGGGCCGAGCAGTACTTC
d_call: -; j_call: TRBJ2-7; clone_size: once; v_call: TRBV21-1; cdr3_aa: CASSKGGLAGYLIGYEQYF; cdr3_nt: TGTGCTAGCAGCAAAGGTGGCCTAGCGGGGTATTTAATAGGCTACGAGCAGTACTTC
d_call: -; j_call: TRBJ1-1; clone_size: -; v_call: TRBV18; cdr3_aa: CASSPRQEVPEAFF; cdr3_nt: TGTGCCAGCTCACCTCGACAGGAGGTCCCTGAAGCTTTCTTT
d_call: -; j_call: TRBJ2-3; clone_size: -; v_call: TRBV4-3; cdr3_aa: CASSQVTLGGADTQYF; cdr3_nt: TGCGCCAGCAGCCAAGTAACACTAGGAGGGGCAGATACGCAGTATTTT
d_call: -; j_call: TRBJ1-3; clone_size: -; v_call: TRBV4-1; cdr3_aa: CASSQGQARSISGNTIYF; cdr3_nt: TGCGCCAGCAGCCAAGGTCAGGCCAGGAGCATCTCTGGAAACACCATATATTTT
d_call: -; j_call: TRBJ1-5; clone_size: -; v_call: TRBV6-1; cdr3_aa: CASSDSGVSQPQHF; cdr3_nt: TGTGCCAGCAGTGATAGTGGGGTCAGTCAGCCCCAGCATTTT
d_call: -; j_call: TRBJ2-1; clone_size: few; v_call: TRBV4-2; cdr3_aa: CASSQEESSYNEQFF; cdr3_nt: TGTGCCAGCAGCCAAGAAGAGAGCTCCTACAATGAGCAGTTCTTC
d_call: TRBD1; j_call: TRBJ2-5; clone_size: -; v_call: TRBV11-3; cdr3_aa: CASSLGTVETQYF; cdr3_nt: TGTGCCAGCAGCCTTGGGACAGTGGAGACCCAGTACTTC
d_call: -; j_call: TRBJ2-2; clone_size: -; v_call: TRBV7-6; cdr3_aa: CASSLSGGDDTGELFF; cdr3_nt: TGTGCCAGCAGCTTAAGCGGAGGGGATGACACCGGGGAGCTGTTTTTT
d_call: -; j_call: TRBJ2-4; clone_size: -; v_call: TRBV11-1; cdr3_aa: CASSSLAKNIQYF; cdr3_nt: TGTGCCAGCAGCTCGCTAGCCAAAAACATTCAGTACTTC
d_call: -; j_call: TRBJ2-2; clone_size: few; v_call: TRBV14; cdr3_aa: CASSRGTVTGELFF; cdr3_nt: TGTGCCAGCAGCCGCGGGACGGTAACCGGGGAGCTGTTTTTT
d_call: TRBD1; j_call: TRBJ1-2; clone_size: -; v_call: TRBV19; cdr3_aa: CASRLRDRVFGYTF; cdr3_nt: TGTGCCAGTAGACTCCGGGACAGGGTGTTTGGCTACACCTTC
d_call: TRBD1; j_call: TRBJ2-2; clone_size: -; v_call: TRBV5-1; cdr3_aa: CASSLAGTGEATGELFF; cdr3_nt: TGCGCCAGCAGCTTGGCCGGGACAGGGGAGGCCACCGGGGAGCTGTTTTTT
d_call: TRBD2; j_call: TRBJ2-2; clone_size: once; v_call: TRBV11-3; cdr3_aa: CASSLDTPSGSDTGELFF; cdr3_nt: TGTGCCAGCAGCTTAGACACCCCTAGCGGGAGCGACACCGGGGAGCTGTTTTTT
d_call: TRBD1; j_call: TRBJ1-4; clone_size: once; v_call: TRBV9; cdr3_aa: CASSGAGGGIEKLFF; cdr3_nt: TGTGCCAGCAGCGGCGCAGGGGGCGGTATTGAAAAACTGTTTTTT
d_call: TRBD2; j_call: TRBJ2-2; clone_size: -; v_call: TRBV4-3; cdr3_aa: CASTKAGAGTGELFF; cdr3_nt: TGCGCCAGCACAAAGGCGGGAGCGGGCACCGGGGAGCTGTTTTTT
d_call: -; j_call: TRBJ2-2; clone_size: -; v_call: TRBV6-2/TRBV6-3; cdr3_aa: CASSSPNTGELFF; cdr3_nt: TGTGCCAGCAGTTCCCCGAACACCGGGGAGCTGTTTTTT
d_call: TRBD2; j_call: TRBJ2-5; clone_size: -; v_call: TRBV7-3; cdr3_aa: CASSLYSGGQETQYF; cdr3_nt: TGTGCCAGCAGCTTATATAGCGGGGGCCAAGAGACCCAGTACTTC
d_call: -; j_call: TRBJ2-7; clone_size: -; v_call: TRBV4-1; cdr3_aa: CASSHHLSYEQYF; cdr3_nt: TGCGCCAGCAGCCACCACTTATCCTACGAGCAGTACTTC
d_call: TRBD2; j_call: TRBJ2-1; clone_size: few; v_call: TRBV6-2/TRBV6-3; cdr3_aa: CASSPQELAGYNEQFF; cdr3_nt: TGTGCCAGCAGCCCGCAGGAACTAGCGGGGTACAATGAGCAGTTCTTC